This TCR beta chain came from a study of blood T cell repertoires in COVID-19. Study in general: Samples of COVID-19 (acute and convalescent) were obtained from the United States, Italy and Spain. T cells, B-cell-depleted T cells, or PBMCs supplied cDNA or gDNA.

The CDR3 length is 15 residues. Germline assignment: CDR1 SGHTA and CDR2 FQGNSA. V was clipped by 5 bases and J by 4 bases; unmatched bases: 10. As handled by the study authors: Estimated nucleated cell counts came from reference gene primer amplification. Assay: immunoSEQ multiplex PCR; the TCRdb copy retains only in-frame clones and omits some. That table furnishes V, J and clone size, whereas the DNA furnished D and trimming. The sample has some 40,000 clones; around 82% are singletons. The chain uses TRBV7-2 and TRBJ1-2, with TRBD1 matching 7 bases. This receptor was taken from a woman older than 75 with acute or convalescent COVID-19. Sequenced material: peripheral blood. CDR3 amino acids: CASSLTAWDSYGYTF. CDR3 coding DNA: TGTGCCAGCAGCCTCACGGCCTGGGACAGCTATGGCTACACCTTC.